One T cell receptor (beta chain) is described in this entry. As yet, its antigen is unknown. These data are taken from a study of cytomegalovirus exposure and HLA in healthy donors. As for the study in general: A subsequent analysis stated that the approximately 110 validation repertoires were run on the same platform as the roughly 670 first-cohort repertoires.

Sequencing used immunoSEQ multiplex PCR; TCRdb keeps in-frame clones, though not all of them. The sample includes tens of thousands of clones, roughly nine tenths of them seen just once. Deletions cut 8 bases from V and 4 bases from J, with 14 bases between. Looked up from germline, CDR1 is MDHEN and CDR2 is SYDVKM. CDR3 size: 13 residues. Broader study findings: Researchers counted roughly 150 TCR beta chains as cytomegalovirus-associated. Rare TCR sequences predominated, though certain public TCRs were found in many donors.

The sample comprised PBMCs. This clonotype originated in a man aged 18 to 30 in good health and CMV-seronegative. The chain is built from TRBV28 and TRBJ1-1, with D tentatively TRBD1 (6 bases). CDR3 nucleotide sequence: TGTGCCAGCCGGATGGGACACGCCACTGAAGCTTTCTTT. It translates to CASRMGHATEAFF.